This T cell receptor beta chain was recorded in a study of shared clonotypes between healthy human individuals. Data came from immunoSEQ multiplex PCR; TCRdb stores just in-frame clones and leaves some out. The data hold approximately 530,000 clones, with around 95% observed a single time. General study results and limits: Collection of samples was limited to blood; tissue repertoires likely differ. On the whole, naive subsets had larger estimated richness than memory subsets had. The expectation was that sequencing depth would affect clonotype sharing among donors.

V gave up 7 bases and J gave up 6 bases; unmatched junction bases: 15. The CDR3 is made up of 17 amino acids. Germline loops: CDR1 SQVTM, CDR2 ANQGSEA. For this clone: The antigen is undetermined.

The sequence was obtained from a woman in her twenties or thirties in good health. This chain uses TRBV29-1 with TRBJ2-2, with 12 nucleotides matching TRBD2. Sequencing used naive CD4+ T cells sorted from blood. Subset: CD45RA+ positively selected. In DNA, the CDR3 is TGCAGCGCCCTTGTTATTTTGACTAGCGGGAGCCCCGGGGAGCTGTTTTTT. Translating it yields CSALVILTSGSPGELFF.